This TCR beta chain was retrieved from a study of T cell changes during pregnancy in multiple sclerosis. The assay was immunoSEQ multiplex PCR, and TCRdb's table has in-frame clones only and misses some. The sample records approximately 100,000 clones, about 91% being singletons. This CDR3 is built from 15 residues. Trimming removed 3 bases from V and 1 base from J, with 12 bases in between. Germline V CDR1 and CDR2: LNHDA, SQIVND (reference sequence). The chain is built from TRBV19 and TRBJ1-1; the D is unclear. The origin of this receptor is a female donor with multiple sclerosis, enrolled in a pregnancy study. The specimen comprised peripheral blood, sampled after pregnancy. The CDR3 DNA reads as TGTGCCAGTAGTATCAAGACAAATCCGAACACTGAAGCTTTCTTT. Translated: CASSIKTNPNTEAFF.